This T cell receptor beta chain was found in a study of T cell repertoires in cytomegalovirus infection. Whole-study context: Based on public TCR beta signatures, there were indications of CMV infection and of a matching HLA type.

The CDR3 is 13 amino acids. Germline lookup yields CDR1 SQVTM and CDR2 ANQGSEA. With V trimmed by 4 bases and J by 6 bases, 5 bases remained unmatched. Study-level findings and limits: Of the TCR beta families, the public ones yielded a cumulative frequency that identified carriers of CMV plus the relevant HLA.

This clonotype occurred many times. The antigen is not known. TCRdb reprocessed the reads via MiXCR and lists one record per CDR3 protein. The table shows about 300,000 distinct CDR3 sequences, with around 10% occurring only once. The material sequenced was PBMCs. The clonotype comes from a human donor in good health (CMV status not recorded). Some clones in this sample may be carry-over from other donors' samples. The chain has TRBV29-1 and TRBJ1-5; TRBD1 matches at 8 bases. The chain's CDR3 is CSVGTGYGQPQHF. The CDR3 DNA reads TGCAGCGTTGGGACAGGGTACGGTCAGCCCCAGCATTTT.